This T cell receptor (beta chain) is from a study of T cells in Graves' hyperthyroidism and ophthalmopathy. Germline CDR1 MNHNS, CDR2 SASEGT. This CDR3 spans 14 amino acids. Trimming took off 4 bases at V and 3 bases at J, with 10 bases between the two ends. Researchers amplified the TCR beta CDR3 regions from RNA transcripts. Researchers ran a first-round RT-PCR on the TCR CDR3 using the HTBI primer set. TCRdb used MiXCR to reprocess the multiplex PCR reads, holding one entry per CDR3 protein. This sample yields roughly 420,000 distinct CDR3 sequences, of which 15% to 19% are seen a single time; less than 15% belongs to the top ten.

Material: blood. The chain joins TRBV6-1 to TRBJ2-1, with D unclear. The sequence was collected from a young woman with Graves' hyperthyroidism. The CDR3 loop reads CASSATSYYNEQFF. The CDR3 bases are TGTGCCAGCAGTGCGACCTCGTACTACAATGAGCAGTTCTTC.